The clone carrying this T cell receptor (beta chain) appeared a few times. No antigen is known for it. The sample holds other DNA sequences that translate to the same CDR3. CDR3 size: 15 residues. Trimming cost V 5 bases and J 2 bases; bases outside gene matches: 7. Per the germline V gene, CDR1 is LGHNA and CDR2 is YSLEER. It was with 60 Vbeta and 13 Jbeta primers that the PCR ran. The assay was immunoSEQ multiplex PCR, and TCRdb's table has in-frame clones only and misses some. The sample has about 160,000 clones; about three quarters are singletons. The sample originates from a study of cytomegalovirus exposure and HLA in healthy donors. General study points: Earlier analysis looked at TCR beta V segments, and most were productive about 90% or about 30% of the time. Accounts indicate the classifier identified cytomegalovirus status with strong specificity and sensitivity.

The clonotype was recovered from a woman in her fifties or sixties in good health and CMV-seropositive. The rearrangement uses TRBV4-3 and TRBJ2-3, with TRBD2 identical over 7 bases. Material for sequencing was PBMCs. In nucleotides, the CDR3 is TGCGCCAGCAGCTATGGGGGGGGTAACACAGATACGCAGTATTTT. Its translation is CASSYGGGNTDTQYF.